The 27 T cell receptor beta chains below were found in one sample sequenced in a study of T cell responses to AZD1222 COVID-19 vaccine. Only in-frame clones appear in the TCRdb table, and some are missing; sequencing was by immunoSEQ multiplex PCR. The data show approximately 150,000 clones, about 91% seen once. The sequencing used peripheral blood, collected on day 0 of AZD1222 vaccination. The source of these receptors is an adult in good health.

The V and J genes are TRBV25-1 and TRBJ2-7; D is unclear. With 5 bases removed from V and 1 base from J, the gap between germline ends came to 6 bases. The CDR3 sequence is 12 residues long. Germline values: CDR1 MGHDK, CDR2 SYGVNS. This CDR3 is CASSHDSYEQYF. The CDR3 DNA follows: TGTGCCAGCAGTCATGATTCCTACGAGCAGTACTTC.

The CDR3 coding sequence is TGTGCCAGCAGTTTTCGACGGATGAACACTGAAGCTTTCTTT. This gives the protein CASSFRRMNTEAFF. The J gene is TRBJ1-1, the V gene TRBV27; no firm D call. Germline CDR1 MNHEY, CDR2 SMNVEV (reference sequence). CDR3 length: 14 amino acids. V was clipped by 3 bases and J by 0 bases, with 8 bases between them.

V and J are TRBV7-9 and TRBJ1-2; D is possibly TRBD1 (5 bases). CDR1 is SEHNR and CDR2 is FQNEAQ in the germline V gene (reference sequence). The CDR3 length is 15 residues. Trimming cost V 5 bases and J 2 bases, with 15 bases left between them. For the CDR3, the DNA is TGTGCCAGCAGCCGTGCTGGGGCGGCGAACTATGGCTACACCTTC. It codes for CASSRAGAANYGYTF.

This rearrangement joins TRBV10-3 to TRBJ2-1, with 11 bases fitting TRBD2. The germline V gene encodes CDR1 ENHRY and CDR2 SYGVKD. The V and J ends lost 3 bases and 4 bases, in that order; junction bases with no gene match: 8. The CDR3 loop spans 17 amino acids. The CDR3 DNA sequence: TGTGCCATCAGTGAAACTAGCGGGAGTTCATCTTACAATGAGCAGTTCTTC. Its protein is CAISETSGSSSYNEQFF.

The chain uses TRBV6-2 or TRBV6-3 and TRBJ1-1; no clear D gene. Trimming stripped 2 bases from V and 0 bases from J, with 7 bases between. This CDR3 has 14 amino acids. Germline-derived CDR1 and CDR2 are MNHEY and SVGEGT. DNA for the CDR3: TGTGCCAGCAGTTACGGCGCGGTGAACACTGAAGCTTTCTTT. Its protein is CASSYGAVNTEAFF.

This CDR3 is CATRGRNYNEQFF. The CDR3 DNA reads TGTGCCACCAGAGGCAGGAACTACAATGAGCAGTTCTTC. The rearrangement joins TRBV24-1 to TRBJ2-1; D remains unclear. The ends were cut back, 7 bases at V and 3 bases at J, with 9 bases in the middle. The CDR3 runs 13 residues. Germline V gene sequence: CDR1 KGHDR, CDR2 SFDVKD.

The chain couples TRBV7-9 to TRBJ2-6, with 9 bases fitting TRBD1. Unmatched junction bases numbered 5, after V lost 5 bases and J lost 0 bases. The germline CDR1 and CDR2 sequences are SEHNR and FQNEAQ (reference sequence). The CDR3 extends over 17 amino acids. As DNA, the CDR3 is TGTGCCAGCAGCGTGGGACAGGGTATCTCTGGGGCCAACGTCCTGACTTTC. Amino acids: CASSVGQGISGANVLTF.

The chain has TRBV19 and TRBJ1-2; TRBD1 agrees at 10 bases. CDR1 and CDR2 from the germline V gene are LNHDA and SQIVND (reference sequence). The CDR3 extends over 17 amino acids. V trimming: 0 bases; J trimming: 8 bases; junction bases outside the gene matches: 12. DNA for the CDR3: TGTGCCAGTAGTATAGATCTTGGGACAGGGGTCGTCGGGGGCTACACCTTC. Its translation is CASSIDLGTGVVGGYTF.

CDR3: CASSSSNEQFF. CDR3 DNA sequence: TGTGCCAGCAGCTCGTCCAATGAGCAGTTCTTC. The chain combines TRBV5-4 with TRBJ2-1; no firm D call. This CDR3 is built from 11 residues. Trimming took off 3 bases at V and 6 bases at J, with 4 bases between the two ends. Germline CDR1 reads SGHNT; CDR2 reads YYREEE (reference sequence).

V gene TRBV16 combines with J gene TRBJ1-5, with a weak D call TRBD1 (5 bases). Germline V gene sequence: CDR1 KGHSY, CDR2 FQNENV. V dropped 4 bases and J dropped 3 bases, with 16 bases sitting between them. The CDR3 is made up of 16 amino acids. CDR3 nucleotides: TGTGCCAGCAGCCCAAAGGGGTTCGGGGACAATCAGCCCCAGCATTTT. This codes for CASSPKGFGDNQPQHF. Full variable domain (remainder filled in from reference TRBV16 and TRBJ1-5): GEEVAQTPKHLVRGEGQKAKLYCAPIKGHSYVFWYQQVLKNEFKFLISFQNENVFDETGMPKERFSAKCLPNSPCSLEIQATKLEDSAVYFCASSPKGFGDNQPQHFGDGTRLSIL.

CDR3: CASSIQGNSPLHF. In DNA form, the CDR3 reads TGTGCCAGCAGCATACAGGGAAATTCACCCCTCCACTTT. The chain uses TRBV7-3 and TRBJ1-6; possible D gene TRBD1, 6 bases. The CDR3 covers 13 residues. Germline loops: CDR1 SGHTA, CDR2 FQGTGA. V was shortened by 5 bases and J by 7 bases, with 9 bases between the two germline ends.

This clone showed up just a few times. The rearrangement uses TRBV30 and TRBJ1-2; D call uncertain. CDR1 GTSNPN and CDR2 SVGIG come from the germline V gene (reference sequence). V was pared by 6 bases and J by 0 bases, with 8 bases between. The CDR3 covers 12 residues. The CDR3 here is CACPGSNYGYTF. The CDR3 bases are TGTGCCTGCCCTGGATCTAACTATGGCTACACCTTC.

The rearrangement uses TRBV28 and TRBJ2-3; D tentatively fits TRBD1 or TRBD2 (6 bases each). The CDR3 runs to 14 residues. The germline CDR1 and CDR2 sequences are MDHEN and SYDVKM. Deletions cut 5 bases from V and 4 bases from J, with 13 bases between. CDR3 sequence reads: CASSQGTAPDTQYF. The CDR3 DNA reads as TGTGCCAGCAGTCAGGGGACTGCTCCAGATACGCAGTATTTT.

The gene calls are TRBV13 and TRBJ2-7; 9 nucleotides align to TRBD1. V gave up 6 bases and J gave up 4 bases; unmatched junction bases: 16. The CDR3 runs to 17 residues. Germline CDR1 reads PRHDT; CDR2 reads FYEKMQ (reference sequence). The CDR3 loop is CASSPGDTGQGFYEQYF. DNA for the CDR3: TGTGCCAGCAGTCCTGGTGATACGGGACAGGGCTTTTACGAGCAGTACTTC.

V and J are TRBV7-2 and TRBJ2-5; a possible D gene is TRBD2 (6 bases). The CDR3 is 13 residues long. Germline V lookup: CDR1 SGHTA, CDR2 FQGNSA. V dropped 7 bases and J dropped 4 bases, with 13 bases sitting between them. Here the CDR3 reads CASTSWGVETQYF. The DNA of the CDR3 is TGTGCCAGCACGTCCTGGGGGGTAGAGACCCAGTACTTC.

The chain combines TRBV5-1 with TRBJ1-5; no reliable D call. The germline CDR1 and CDR2 sequences are SGHRS and YFSETQ. Trimming left V 4 bases short and J 0 bases short, with 11 bases between. The CDR3 spans 15 residues. The CDR3 DNA reads TGCGCCAGCAGCCCGGGCACCCTTAGCAATCAGCCCCAGCATTTT. Its translation: CASSPGTLSNQPQHF.

The rearrangement links TRBV7-9 to TRBJ2-7, with 9 bases matching TRBD1. V dropped 5 bases and J dropped 4; count of bases not matched to a gene: 9. In germline, CDR1 is SEHNR, CDR2 FQNEAQ (reference sequence). The CDR3 is made up of 15 amino acids. The CDR3 DNA reads TGTGCCAGCAGCCTAGGGACAGGGCCTCCTTACGAGCAGTACTTC. As protein: CASSLGTGPPYEQYF.

The chain has TRBV20-1 and TRBJ1-1; D is unclear. This CDR3 region has 11 residues. Germline V gene sequence: CDR1 DFQATT, CDR2 SNEGSKA (reference sequence). V lost 3 bases to trimming and J lost 3 bases, with 5 bases between them. The CDR3 reads CSASSDTEAFF. The CDR3, as DNA: TGCAGTGCTAGCTCTGACACTGAAGCTTTCTTT.

The chain carries TRBV19 and TRBJ2-3; TRBD2 matches 9 bases. The CDR3 runs to 16 residues. After removal of 6 bases from V and 3 bases from J, the junction contained 10 bases not matched to a gene. Germline CDR1 LNHDA, CDR2 SQIVND (reference sequence). The CDR3 region is CASSPRVSGRTDTQYF. Here the CDR3 DNA reads TGTGCCAGTAGCCCACGCGTGAGCGGGAGGACAGATACGCAGTATTTT.

The chain is built from TRBV19 and TRBJ1-2; D may be TRBD1 (5 bases). Germline lookup yields CDR1 LNHDA and CDR2 SQIVND (reference sequence). This CDR3 has 15 amino acids. V lost 1 base and J 6 bases, leaving 15 bases between the germline ends. DNA for the CDR3: TGTGCCAGTAGTATAGTTCCAGGGTATGGTGATGGCTACACCTTC. Translating gives CASSIVPGYGDGYTF.

This rearrangement joins TRBV12-5 to TRBJ1-1; possible D gene TRBD1, 6 bases. Germline V CDR1 and CDR2: LGHNT, FRNRAP. V was cut by 0 bases and J by 3 bases, with 14 bases left in between. The CDR3 consists of 16 residues. CDR3 DNA sequence: TGTGCTAGTGGTTTGGTACTTGGGACATTTGACACTGAAGCTTTCTTT. Translated: CASGLVLGTFDTEAFF. Full variable domain (remainder filled in from reference TRBV12-5 and TRBJ1-1): DARVTQTPRHKVTEMGQEVTMRCQPILGHNTVFWYRQTMMQGLELLAYFRNRAPLDDSGMPKDRFSAEMPDATLATLKIQPSEPRDSAVYFCASGLVLGTFDTEAFFGQGTRLTVV.

V usage is TRBV18 and J usage is TRBJ1-3; D is uncertain. CDR3 length: 13 amino acids. Trimming cost V 6 bases and J 2 bases, with 8 bases left between them. Germline CDR1 is KGHSH and CDR2 is LQKENI. This chain's CDR3 is CASSPNPGNTIYF. The CDR3 DNA reads as TGTGCCAGCTCGCCTAACCCTGGAAACACCATATATTTT.

The chain uses TRBV6-2 or TRBV6-3 and TRBJ2-3; D gene unclear. V shed 2 bases and J shed 4 bases, with 7 bases lying between them. CDR1 and CDR2 from the germline V gene are MNHEY and SVGEGT. The CDR3 length is 13 residues. CDR3 DNA: TGTGCCAGCAGTTACAGGGAACCAGATACGCAGTATTTT. Amino acids: CASSYREPDTQYF.

This clone appeared a single time. The chain couples TRBV13 to TRBJ1-2; 9 bases fit TRBD1. The germline gives CDR1 PRHDT, CDR2 FYEKMQ (reference sequence). V was pared by 5 bases and J by 8 bases, with 18 bases of the junction left unmatched. The CDR3 length is 17 residues. The CDR3 loop is CASSQTGTGFYTAGYTF. DNA for the CDR3: TGTGCCAGCAGCCAAACCGGGACAGGGTTTTATACCGCGGGCTACACCTTC.

The chain recombines TRBV6-2 or TRBV6-3 with TRBJ2-7; D is unclear. The CDR3 is made up of 12 amino acids. Trimming pared 5 bases from V and 3 bases from J, leaving 8 bases between. Germline lookup yields CDR1 MNHEY and CDR2 SVGEGT. CDR3 sequence reads: CASSDALYEQYF. CDR3 DNA sequence: TGTGCCAGCAGTGACGCACTCTACGAGCAGTACTTC.

V and J are TRBV23-1 and TRBJ2-6; D remains unclear. TRBV23-1 has ORF status, its function being uncertain. V was trimmed by 8 bases and J by 0 bases, leaving 17 bases between them. CDR3 length: 17 residues. CDR3: CASRKNPGTSGANVLTF. CDR3 nucleotides: TGCGCCAGCCGAAAAAACCCGGGCACCTCTGGGGCCAACGTCCTGACTTTC.

The chain has TRBV5-3 and TRBJ1-2; no clear D. TRBV5-3 belongs to the ORF category, with a function that is uncertain. CDR3 size: 15 residues. Between the trimmed V and J ends, which lost 4 bases and 1 base, there was a span of 14 bases. The CDR3 loop reads CARSPPLHYNYGYTF. The CDR3 DNA reads TGTGCCAGAAGCCCACCCCTCCATTATAACTATGGCTACACCTTC.